A selection of T cell receptor beta chains follows, all from one sample in a study of response to subunit inactivated influenza vaccine. One entry per CDR3 protein results from TCRdb running MiXCR on the RT-PCR reads. The repertoire has roughly 650,000 distinct CDR3 sequences, roughly 14% of them found once; the top ten carry about 9.9%. Material: PBMCs from blood, obtained 12 days after vaccination. Receptors originate from a man aged 50 to 60 who received an inactivated influenza vaccine. Each CDR3 is given with its conserved first and last residue. A D gene is named only where the DNA matches it firmly. Clone size is not always given. Where it is, it says once, few, many or a class for expanded clones.

v_call	j_call	d_call	clone_size	cdr3_nt	cdr3_aa
TRBV5-1	TRBJ1-2	.	many	TGCGCCAGCAGCTTGGCCAGGTCCTCGGCAAGTCATGATGGCTACACCTTC	CASSLARSSASHDGYTF
TRBV5-1	TRBJ1-1	.	few	TGCGCCAGCAGCAGAACCGGGGGCAACATGAACACTGAAGCTTTCTTT	CASSRTGGNMNTEAFF
TRBV3-1	TRBJ2-6	.	.	TGTGCCAGCAGCCAAGATAGGGCCGTCCTGACTTTC	CASSQDRAVLTF
TRBV2	TRBJ2-7	TRBD1	.	TGTGCCAGCAGACAGGGGTCTTCCGGCGAGCAGTACTTC	CASRQGSSGEQYF
TRBV5-1	TRBJ2-5	.	.	TGCGCCAGCAGCTTGGATCCCTCTCAAGAGACCCAGTACTTC	CASSLDPSQETQYF
TRBV7-2	TRBJ1-1	.	.	TGTGCCAGCAGCCCCGAGATTCCCACTGAAGCTTTCTTT	CASSPEIPTEAFF
TRBV28	TRBJ2-3	.	.	TGTGCCAGCAGTAACCTTTGGCGGACCACAGATACGCAGTATTTT	CASSNLWRTTDTQYF
TRBV5-1	TRBJ1-6	.	few	TGCGCCAGCAGCTCGGCGGGGGCGGCCGGGACTTTTAATTCACCCCTCCACTTT	CASSSAGAAGTFNSPLHF
TRBV20-1	TRBJ2-3	.	.	TGCAGTGCTAGAGATCTGGGGTTCACAGATACGCAGTATTTT	CSARDLGFTDTQYF
TRBV29-1	TRBJ2-1	.	few	TGCAGCGTTGCCCGTTCTGGAAGGATAGATGAGCAGTTCTTC	CSVARSGRIDEQFF
TRBV9	TRBJ1-2	TRBD1	.	TGTGCCAGCAGCCCGGGACAGGGGGCGGTCTATGGCTACACCTTC	CASSPGQGAVYGYTF
TRBV7-9	TRBJ1-1	TRBD1	.	TGTGCCAGCAGCGTAGGGACAGTTTTCAACACTGAAGCTTTCTTT	CASSVGTVFNTEAFF
TRBV7-9	TRBJ2-3	.	few	TGTGCCAGCAGCTTAGTACAGTTAAGCACAGATACGCAGTATTTT	CASSLVQLSTDTQYF
TRBV20-1	TRBJ1-2	.	few	TGCAGTGCTAAACAAGGGAATACAGGCGCTTACTATGGCTACACCTTC	CSAKQGNTGAYYGYTF
TRBV3-1	TRBJ1-5	TRBD1	few	TGTGCCAGCAGCCAAGAGTTTAAGGGACAGGGGTATCAGCCCCAGCATTTT	CASSQEFKGQGYQPQHF